The present entry profiles one T cell receptor beta chain with its context. This entry is derived from a study of metastatic and nonmetastatic thyroid tumors. TCRdb reanalyzed the PCR reads with MiXCR. The sample includes 40,000 to 50,000 clones, roughly 4% of them seen just once. No treatment had been given to any patient before thyroid surgery. This sequence originates from a female donor with papillary thyroid cancer or a benign thyroid nodule (not recorded which). Some clones in this sample may be carry-over from other donors' samples. Sample: blood.

This CDR3 reads CASRSGGKREQYF. The CDR3 DNA sequence: TGTGCCAGCAGATCGGGGGGAAAGAGGGAGCAGTACTTC. V is TRBV28 and J is TRBJ2-7; 7 bases map to TRBD2. The V segment lost 6 bases and the J segment 7 bases; nucleotides outside the gene matches: 9. The CDR3 totals 13 residues. CDR1 is MDHEN and CDR2 is SYDVKM in the germline V gene.